This section outlines one TCR beta chain sequence together with its context. No antigen is known for it. One end of the junction does not line up with germline, which may come from a read error. This specimen belongs to a study of follicular helper T cells after annual influenza vaccination. The CDR3 is made up of 14 amino acids. Germline CDR1 LNHDA, CDR2 SQIVND (reference sequence). Findings and caveats of the study: Productive TCRB sequences came from only about 10-22% of cells. Most later recoveries of Day 7 ICOS+CD38+ clones were ICOS-CD38- cTfh.

Data came from immunoSEQ multiplex PCR; TCRdb stores just in-frame clones and leaves some out. The data show approximately 10,000 clones, about 86% seen once. Specified time point: 2013-2014 season, 7 days after vaccination. This chain joins TRBV19 and TRBJ2-1; 9 bases line up with TRBD2. This receptor was taken from an adult who received the influenza vaccine. The input for sequencing was CXCR5- memory CD4+ T cells sorted from blood, taken 7 days after influenza vaccination. Here the CDR3 DNA reads TGTGCCAGTTGGCGCGGCGGGGGGGCCTGGCAGGTGGTCTTC. Translated, it gives CASWRGGGAWQVVF.